This passage covers 8 T cell receptor beta chains from one sample sequenced in a study of T cell changes during pregnancy in multiple sclerosis. Repertoires were generated with immunoSEQ multiplex PCR, while TCRdb's copy carries only in-frame clones and drops some. The profile shows approximately 50,000 clones, 85% to 95% of them singletons. The specimen comprised CD4+ T cells from peripheral blood mononuclear cells, sampled in the third trimester of pregnancy. These receptors were taken from a female donor with multiple sclerosis, enrolled in a pregnancy study.

The chain employs TRBV28 and TRBJ2-3; unclear D gene. Germline loops: CDR1 MDHEN, CDR2 SYDVKM. This CDR3 has 13 residues. V was trimmed by 0 bases and J by 4 bases, leaving 5 bases between them. The CDR3 spells CASSLWTPDTQYF. CDR3 in DNA: TGTGCCAGCAGTTTATGGACTCCAGATACGCAGTATTTT.

This clone was seen a single time. Here the CDR3 DNA reads TGTGCCAGCAGCTCCCAGGGGTTCAATGAGCAGTTCTTC. It is translated as CASSSQGFNEQFF. This chain links TRBV7-6 with TRBJ2-1; D possibly corresponds to TRBD1 (6 bases). Germline V lookup: CDR1 SGHVS, CDR2 FNYEAQ. The CDR3 is 13 residues long. Between the trimmed V and J ends, which lost 4 bases and 6 bases, there was a span of 10 bases.

This clone was seen only once. The chain links TRBV27 to TRBJ2-7, with 7 nucleotides matching TRBD1. Trimming cost V 6 bases and J 6 bases; bases outside gene matches: 23. Germline CDR1 reads MNHEY; CDR2 reads SMNVEV (reference sequence). The CDR3 consists of 18 residues. The CDR3, as DNA: TGTGCCAGCAGCCTGTTCCGGGACAGACCTTTAATTGGCGGCGAGCAGTACTTC. As protein: CASSLFRDRPLIGGEQYF.

The V and J genes are TRBV7-9 and TRBJ2-1; possibly TRBD1 for D (6 bases). The V and J ends lost 3 bases and 15 bases respectively, with 18 bases between them. CDR3 length: 13 amino acids. Germline-derived CDR1 and CDR2 are SEHNR and FQNEAQ (reference sequence). In DNA, the CDR3 is TGTGCCAGCAGCTTCCGACAGGAATTGAGGTGGTTCTTC. Protein product: CASSFRQELRWFF. Variable domain in full (rest from reference TRBV7-9 and TRBJ2-1): DTGVSQNPRHKITKRGQNVTFRCDPISEHNRLYWYRQTLGQGPEFLTYFQNEAQLEKSRLLSDRFSAERPKGSFSTLEIQRTEQGDSAMYLCASSFRQELRWFFGPGTRLTVL.

This clone has a single count. The CDR3 region has the DNA TGCGCCAGCAGCCAAGTCTCAGGGGCCTACGAGCAGTACTTC. It yields the protein CASSQVSGAYEQYF. The chain recombines TRBV4-1 with TRBJ2-7, with D possibly TRBD1 on 6 matching bases. CDR1 is MGHRA and CDR2 is YSYEKL in the germline V gene. The CDR3 runs 14 residues. With 1 base removed from V and 2 bases from J, the gap between germline ends came to 9 bases.

The chain combines TRBV5-1 with TRBJ2-7, with 7 bases that match TRBD1. Germline-derived CDR1 and CDR2 are SGHRS and YFSETQ. After removal of 5 bases from V and 0 bases from J, the junction contained 5 bases not matched to a gene. The CDR3 runs to 14 residues. The CDR3 here is CASSKQGNSYEQYF. CDR3 coding DNA: TGCGCCAGCAGTAAACAGGGGAACTCCTACGAGCAGTACTTC.

CDR3 in DNA: TGTGCCAGCAGCTTAACAGGGGGCAATCAGCCCCAGCATTTT. Protein sequence: CASSLTGGNQPQHF. The chain joins TRBV7-8 to TRBJ1-5; 7 bases agree with TRBD1. Germline loops: CDR1 SGHVS, CDR2 FQNEAQ. This CDR3 region has 14 residues. V lost 2 bases, J lost 2 bases, and 0 bases stayed unmatched.

The chain links TRBV28 to TRBJ1-4; tentatively, D is TRBD1 (5 bases). The V and J ends lost 6 bases and 8 bases respectively, with 19 bases between them. This CDR3 is 15 amino acids long. Germline loops: CDR1 MDHEN, CDR2 SYDVKM. CDR3 protein: CASRSGSLSGEKLFF. For the CDR3, the DNA is TGTGCCAGCAGGTCCGGGTCTCTCTCAGGGGAAAAACTGTTTTTT.